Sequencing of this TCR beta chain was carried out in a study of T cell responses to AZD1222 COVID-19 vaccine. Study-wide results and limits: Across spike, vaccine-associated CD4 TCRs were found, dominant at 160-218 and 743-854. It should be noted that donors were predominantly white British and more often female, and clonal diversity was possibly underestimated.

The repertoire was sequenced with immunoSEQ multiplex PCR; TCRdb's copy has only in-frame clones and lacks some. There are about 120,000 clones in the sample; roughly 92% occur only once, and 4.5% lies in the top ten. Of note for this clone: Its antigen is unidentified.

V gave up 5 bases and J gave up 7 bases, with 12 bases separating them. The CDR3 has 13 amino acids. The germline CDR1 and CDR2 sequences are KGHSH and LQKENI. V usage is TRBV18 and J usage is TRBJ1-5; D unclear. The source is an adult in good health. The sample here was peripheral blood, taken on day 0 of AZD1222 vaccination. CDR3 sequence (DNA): TGTGCCAGCTCAAAGACCGAGGGACAGCCCCAGCATTTT. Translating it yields CASSKTEGQPQHF.